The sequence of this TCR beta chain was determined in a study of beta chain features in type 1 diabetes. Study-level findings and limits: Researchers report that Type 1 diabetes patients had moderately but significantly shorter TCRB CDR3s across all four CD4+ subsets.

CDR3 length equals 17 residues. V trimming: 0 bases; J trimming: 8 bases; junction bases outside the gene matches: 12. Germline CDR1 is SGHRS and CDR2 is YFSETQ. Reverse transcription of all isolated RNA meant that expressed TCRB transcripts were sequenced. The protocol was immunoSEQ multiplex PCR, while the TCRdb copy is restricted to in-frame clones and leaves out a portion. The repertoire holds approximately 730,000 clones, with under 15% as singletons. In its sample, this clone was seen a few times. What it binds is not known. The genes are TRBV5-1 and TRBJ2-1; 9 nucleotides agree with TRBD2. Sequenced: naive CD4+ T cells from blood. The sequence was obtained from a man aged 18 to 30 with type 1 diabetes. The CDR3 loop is CASSLEGGRGDLDEQFF. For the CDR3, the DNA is TGCGCCAGCAGCTTGGAGGGCGGGAGGGGAGATTTGGATGAGCAGTTCTTC.